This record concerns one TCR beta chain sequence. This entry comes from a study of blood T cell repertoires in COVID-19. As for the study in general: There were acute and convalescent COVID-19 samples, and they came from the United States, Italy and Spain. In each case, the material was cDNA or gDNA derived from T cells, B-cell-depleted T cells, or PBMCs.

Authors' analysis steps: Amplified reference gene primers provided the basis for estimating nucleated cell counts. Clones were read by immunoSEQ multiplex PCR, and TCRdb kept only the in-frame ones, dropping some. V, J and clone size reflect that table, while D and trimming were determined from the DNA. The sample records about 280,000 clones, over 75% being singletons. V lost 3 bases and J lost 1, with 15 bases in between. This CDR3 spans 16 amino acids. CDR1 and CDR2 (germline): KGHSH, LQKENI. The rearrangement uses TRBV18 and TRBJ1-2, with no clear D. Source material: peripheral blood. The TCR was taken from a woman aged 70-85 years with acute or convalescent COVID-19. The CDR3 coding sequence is TGTGCCAGCTCACCGGGTATTACACCGGGTAACTATGGCTACACCTTC. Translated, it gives CASSPGITPGNYGYTF.